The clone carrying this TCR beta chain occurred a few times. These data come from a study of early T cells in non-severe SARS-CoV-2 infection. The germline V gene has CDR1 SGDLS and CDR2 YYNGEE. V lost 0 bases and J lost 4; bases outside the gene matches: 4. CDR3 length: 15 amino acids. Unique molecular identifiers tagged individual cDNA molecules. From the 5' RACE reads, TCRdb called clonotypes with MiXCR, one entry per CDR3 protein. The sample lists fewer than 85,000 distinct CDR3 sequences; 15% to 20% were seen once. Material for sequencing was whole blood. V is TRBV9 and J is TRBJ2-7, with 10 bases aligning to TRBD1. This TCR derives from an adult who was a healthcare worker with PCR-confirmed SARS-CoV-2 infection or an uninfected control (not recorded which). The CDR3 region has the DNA TGTGCCAGCAGCGTAGCTGGGACAGGGGAATACGAGCAGTACTTC. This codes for CASSVAGTGEYEQYF.